The 22 T cell receptor beta chains below all came from one sample that was sequenced in a study of CD8+CD57+ T cells in acquired aplastic anemia. TCR beta VDJ and CDR3 profiles were obtained from a genomic DNA template. A single record per CDR3 protein comes from TCRdb applying MiXCR to the reads. The profile covers roughly 250,000 distinct CDR3 sequences, with 82% appearing a single time and approximately 40% taken by the ten largest. Sequencing was done on patients that had shown CD8+CD57+ cell expansion by flow cytometry. What was sequenced was sorted CD4+, CD8+, or CD8+CD57+ T cells (not recorded which) from PBMCs. The receptors were gathered from a human donor with aplastic anemia.

DNA for the CDR3: TGTGCCAGCAGCTTTCAGGGAGGCCCCGGTACGCAGTATTTT. Amino acid sequence: CASSFQGGPGTQYF. This chain uses TRBV7-9 with TRBJ2-3; a possible D gene is TRBD2 (6 bases). Trimming stripped 3 bases from V and 8 bases from J, with 15 bases between. The CDR3 sequence is 14 residues long. Germline V gene sequence: CDR1 SEHNR, CDR2 FQNEAQ (reference sequence).

Worth noting for this clonotype: Relative to the germline gene, one junction end is altered; a read error may explain this. The chain links TRBV9 to TRBJ2-3, with TRBD1 as a possible D gene (6 bases). The CDR3 has 14 residues. Looked up from germline, CDR1 is SGDLS and CDR2 is YYNGEE. DNA for the CDR3: TGTGCCAGCACTGACAGGACGAGCGGCGAAACGCCGGATTTT. This encodes CASTDRTSGETPDF.

The V gene is TRBV19, the J gene TRBJ1-2; 10 nucleotides agree with TRBD1. Trimming cost V 2 bases and J 3 bases; bases outside gene matches: 6. Germline loops: CDR1 LNHDA, CDR2 SQIVND (reference sequence). CDR3 length: 16 residues. The CDR3, as DNA: TGTGCCAGTAGTATACGGGACAGGGGCTTGGACTATGGCTACACCTTC. Its protein is CASSIRDRGLDYGYTF. The variable domain in full, with the rest retrieved from reference TRBV19 and TRBJ1-2, is DGGITQSPKYLFRKEGQNVTLSCEQNLNHDAMYWYRQDPGQGLRLIYYSQIVNDFQKGDIAEGYSVSREKKESFPLTVTSAQKNPTAFYLCASSIRDRGLDYGYTFGSGTRLTVV.

The chain is built from TRBV7-3 and TRBJ1-2; 7 nucleotides line up with TRBD1. The CDR3 sequence is 15 residues long. V shed 3 bases, J shed 10 bases, and the junction held 14 bases outside the gene matches. Germline assignment: CDR1 SGHTA and CDR2 FQGTGA. Written as DNA, the CDR3 is TGTGCCAGCAGCTTCAGGGGGGACGCCGATACGCACTACACCTTC. Its protein product is CASSFRGDADTHYTF.

For this clonotype: Its ends do not fully match the called genes, so a read error is possible. V gene TRBV7-9 combines with J gene TRBJ1-6; TRBD1 is a possible D gene (5 bases). This CDR3 spans 14 amino acids. CDR1 SEHNR and CDR2 FQNEAQ come from the germline V gene (reference sequence). The CDR3 loop is CASSLTCCYGALVF. The CDR3 nucleotides are TGTGCCAGCAGCTTAACGTGCTGTTACGGGGCCCTCGTCTTT.

This chain joins TRBV24-1 and TRBJ2-1; 8 bases match TRBD2. Trimming cost V 11 bases and J 9 bases; bases outside gene matches: 20. This CDR3 contains 16 residues. The germline V gene has CDR1 KGHDR and CDR2 SFDVKD. The CDR3 DNA reads TGTGCCAGCAGCTATCAAAGACGCGGGGGGAGCGGTGAGCAGTTCTTC. Amino acids: CASSYQRRGGSGEQFF.

This chain uses TRBV20-1 with TRBJ1-4, with D unclear. This CDR3 spans 15 amino acids. CDR1 and CDR2 (germline): DFQATT, SNEGSKA (reference sequence). V lost 3 bases and J 6 bases, leaving 17 bases between the germline ends. The CDR3 protein is CSARGIAKGDEKLFF. The CDR3 coding sequence is TGCAGTGCTAGGGGCATAGCCAAGGGAGATGAAAAACTGTTTTTT.

V is TRBV5-1 and J is TRBJ1-6; no reliable D call. From germline, CDR1 is SGHRS and CDR2 YFSETQ. The CDR3 is made up of 16 amino acids. V was pared by 4 bases and J by 6 bases, with 17 bases between. The CDR3 coding sequence is TGCGCCAGCAGCGTTGACAACGTCAACACTAATTCACCCCTCCACTTT. Amino acids: CASSVDNVNTNSPLHF.

The chain carries TRBV11-2 and TRBJ2-7, with a weak D call TRBD1 (7 bases). V lost 3 bases and J lost 1, with 22 bases in between. Germline CDR1 SGHAT, CDR2 FQNNGV. The length of the CDR3 is 18 residues. This CDR3 is CASSFGGGGTALSYEQYV. As DNA, the CDR3 is TGTGCCAGCAGCTTTGGTGGAGGGGGGACAGCCCTTTCCTACGAGCAGTACGTC.

The V gene is TRBV7-9, the J gene TRBJ2-5; TRBD2 matches at 7 bases. The CDR3 sequence is 15 residues long. V trimming: 3 bases; J trimming: 10 bases; junction bases outside the gene matches: 14. Looked up from germline, CDR1 is SEHNR and CDR2 is FQNEAQ (reference sequence). CDR3 bases: TGTGCCAGCAGCTTTAACGGAAGTTGGGGAGGGAACCAGTACTTC. Its translation: CASSFNGSWGGNQYF.

This sequence joins TRBV7-9 and TRBJ1-2; D might be TRBD1 (5 bases). V was pared by 1 base and J by 1 base, with 7 bases between. Germline values: CDR1 SEHNR, CDR2 FQNEAQ (reference sequence). The length of the CDR3 is 14 residues. CDR3 nucleotides: TGTGCCAGCAGCTTAGGACAGCTTAACTATGGCTACACCTTC. Its protein is CASSLGQLNYGYTF. The full variable domain, rest sourced from reference TRBV7-9 and TRBJ1-2, is DTGVSQNPRHKITKRGQNVTFRCDPISEHNRLYWYRQTLGQGPEFLTYFQNEAQLEKSRLLSDRFSAERPKGSFSTLEIQRTEQGDSAMYLCASSLGQLNYGYTFGSGTRLTVV.

To note about this clonotype: At one of its ends the junction is not consistent with the germline gene, which may arise from a read error. V and J are TRBV11-2 and TRBJ2-5; D unclear. The J call is in doubt because the DNA end fits TRBJ2-7 better. This CDR3 spans 13 amino acids. CDR1 SGHAT and CDR2 FQNNGV come from the germline V gene. CDR3 DNA: TGTGCCAGCAGCCTAGACTCACCCTACGAGCAGTACTTC. Translating gives CASSLDSPYEQYF.

Points on this clonotype: Lacking the conserved final phenylalanine or tryptophan, this CDR3 likely reflects a read error. The limits of the CDR3 on the DNA are not certain, so only TCRdb's listed CDR3 is given. V is TRBV9 and J is TRBJ2-3. The germline gives CDR1 SGDLS, CDR2 YYNGEE. The CDR3 is 13 residues long, counting both termini. The CDR3 here is CASSEDMSEFHYV.

Worth noting for this clonotype: Sequence at one end of the junction differs from germline and may be a read error. This chain connects TRBV15 to TRBJ2-3; TRBD2 might be the D (6 bases). The germline V gene has CDR1 LNHNV and CDR2 YYDKDF (reference sequence). CDR3 length: 13 residues. This CDR3 reads CATGDGGPATEYF. The CDR3 bases are TGTGCCACCGGGGACGGGGGTCCAGCTACGGAGTATTTT.

The chain joins TRBV7-8 to TRBJ1-2; D uncertain. V lost 3 bases to trimming and J lost 10 bases, with 21 bases between them. Germline CDR1 and CDR2: SGHVS and FQNEAQ. CDR3 length: 15 amino acids. The CDR3 DNA is TGTGCCAGCAGCTTGGCAGGAGGCGCCGACACGCACTACACCTTC. Protein: CASSLAGGADTHYTF.

Turning to this clonotype: It is likely a read error, because the conserved phenylalanine at the end of the CDR3 is missing. It is unclear where the CDR3 begins or ends on the DNA, so no DNA is shown, and the CDR3 is as TCRdb lists it. The chain uses TRBV14 and TRBJ2-3. Termini included, the CDR3 measures 12 amino acids. The germline V gene has CDR1 SGHDN and CDR2 FVKESK. The CDR3 loop reads CASSEGSDTQSL.

The V gene is TRBV20-1, the J gene TRBJ2-7; tentative D call: TRBD2 (5 bases). Per the germline V gene, CDR1 is DFQATT and CDR2 is SNEGSKA (reference sequence). Trimming cost V 7 bases and J 4 bases, with 11 bases left between them. The CDR3 totals 11 residues. The CDR3 reads CSVRTQYEQYF. The CDR3 region has the DNA TGCAGTGTCCGGACTCAATACGAGCAGTACTTC.

This clonotype was picked up one time. The rearrangement links TRBV7-8 to TRBJ2-1, with D perhaps matching TRBD1 (5 bases). Germline V CDR1 and CDR2: SGHVS, FQNEAQ. CDR3 length: 15 amino acids. Trimming shortened V by 1 base and J by 5 bases, and 12 bases separated the two germline ends. Here the CDR3 DNA reads TGTGCCAGCAGCTTAGAGCAGGGTCCCGACAATGAGCAGTTCTTC. This sequence encodes CASSLEQGPDNEQFF.

Points on this clonotype: Since no conserved phenylalanine or tryptophan closes the CDR3, a read error is the likely cause. The chain links TRBV7-9 to TRBJ2-1; D unclear. The CDR3 extends over 11 amino acids. Trimming removed 2 bases from V and 10 bases from J, with 6 bases in between. Germline V gene sequence: CDR1 SEHNR, CDR2 FQNEAQ (reference sequence). CDR3 protein: CASSLSAEQFL. In DNA, the CDR3 is TGTGCCAGCAGCTTATCTGCCGAGCAGTTCCTC.

In the case of this clonotype: No conserved phenylalanine or tryptophan ends this CDR3, so it is likely a read error. V and J are TRBV7-9 and TRBJ2-5; 9 bases line up with TRBD1. The CDR3 consists of 12 residues. Looked up from germline, CDR1 is SEHNR and CDR2 is FQNEAQ (reference sequence). The junction had 6 bases not matched to a gene; V was cut back by 11 bases and J by 5 bases. The CDR3 sequence: CAGQGPRETQYD. In nucleotides, the CDR3 is TGTGCCGGACAGGGGCCAAGGGAGACCCAGTACGAC.

This clonotype was picked up a small number of times. V usage is TRBV6-5 and J usage is TRBJ2-7; D may be TRBD1 or TRBD2 (5 bases each). The germline V gene has CDR1 MNHEY and CDR2 SVGAGI. There are 14 residues in the CDR3. Trimming cost V 0 bases and J 3 bases, with 9 bases left between them. CDR3 sequence: CASSYSRGNYEQYF. In nucleotides, the CDR3 is TGTGCCAGCAGTTACTCGAGGGGTAACTACGAGCAGTACTTC.

This clonotype was seen once. The CDR3, as DNA: TGTGCCAGTAGTATTCGGATTGTTGGGAGTGAAGCTTTCTTT. Amino acid sequence: CASSIRIVGSEAFF. The chain has TRBV19 and TRBJ1-1; D unclear. CDR1 is LNHDA and CDR2 is SQIVND in the germline V gene (reference sequence). This CDR3 region has 14 residues. V lost 3 bases, J lost 7 bases, and 15 bases lay in between.